The clone carrying this TCR beta chain was observed once. What it binds is unknown. This record belongs to a study of a mutant IDH1 vaccine in newly diagnosed glioma. Study information: Patients began vaccination 4-6 weeks after radiotherapy alone, or with temozolomide cycles. Patients' prior therapy spanned radiotherapy, temozolomide, or both; most underwent both.

The CDR3 sequence is 10 residues long. The V gene lost 10 bases and the J gene lost 9 bases, with 10 bases spanning the gap. As for time point: week 5, during vaccination. In every dose of vaccine, 300 ug of mutant IDH1 20-mer peptide was given alongside topical imiquimod. Produced via immunoSEQ multiplex PCR; TCRdb's table is partial and in-frame only. The data contain about 51,000 clones, about 77% of them singletons. Sequencing used PBMCs, obtained from a glioma patient whose treatment included an IDH1 peptide vaccine. The rearrangement uses TRBV23-1 and TRBJ1-3; D gene ambiguous. TRBV23-1 is placed among ORFs of uncertain function. The clonotype was recovered from a middle-aged woman with glioma. CDR3 sequence reads: CATARVTIYF. CDR3 DNA sequence: TGCGCCACCGCCCGGGTCACCATATATTTT.